Listed here is a single T cell receptor beta chain. This clonotype was detected many times. No cognate antigen has been identified for it. No much larger clone is present one base from it, and per-base qualities are unavailable. TCR libraries for sorted subsets were made from some 1 million sorted CD4+ or CD8+ T cells. PBMCs were separated from peripheral blood using Ficoll-Hypaque density gradient centrifugation and then cryopreserved in liquid nitrogen. The study also sequenced paired sorted CD4+ and CD8+ subsets from healthy controls, HAM/TSP patients and MS patients. This record belongs to a study of neurological immune-mediated disorders (dated by TCRdb to between 2018 and 2020). Concerning the study at large: Peripheral blood TCR-beta repertoires from HTLV-I-associated myelopathy (HAM/TSP) patients, multiple sclerosis patients and healthy controls were compared by UMI-based sequencing. Alongside PBMC samples, the set of some 98 TCR-beta libraries contained longitudinal samples, technical triplicates, and paired CD4+ and CD8+ T-cell subsets that had been sorted. Of the approximately 68 subjects in the cohort, around 15 were HAM/TSP patients, about 34 were multiple sclerosis patients, and 20 were healthy controls. What the work shows at the level of the full study, not this receptor alone: Across subjects, expanded clones never shared an identical CDR3 amino acid sequence, which suggests that the TCR-beta repertoires in every group were private. The highest TCR clonal expansion was observed in HAM/TSP patients, whereas the lowest was observed in MS patients, even when compared with healthy controls.

cDNA was synthesized by template-switch 5'RACE using a primer with a 10-nucleotide random unique molecular identifier that tagged each TCR transcript. Every sequencing run covered 15-18 subjects and yielded more than 170 million TCR-beta sequences. The RNeasy kit was used for extraction of total RNA. The KAPA Real-time Library Amplification kit was used to amplify TCR-beta VDJ regions with primers targeting the TCR constant region and the 5'RACE anchor. Sample indexes and Illumina adaptors were added in a first PCR, and a second PCR then increased library yield. The roughly 650 bp TCR product was size-selected on a 2% E-gel SizeSelection system after Ampure bead purification. Before pooling, libraries had their quality checked on a Bioanalyzer, their concentration measured with Qubit, and their quantity determined with the Kapa Library Quantification kit. Paired-end 2 x 150 bp sequencing of the libraries was performed on an Illumina HiSeq 2500. To increase sequence diversity, roughly 25-31% phiX was spiked into each library pool. Processing in the source paper ran as follows. Quality-filtered reads were processed with the UMI-based MiGEC pipeline, which removed over 75% of raw TCR sequences during error correction. IMGT germline references were used for alignment of VDJ genes, and clonotypes were defined by a unique CDR3 amino acid sequence together with V-J genes. Clonal expansion, Shannon diversity, and CDR3 relatedness (CalcPairwiseDistances, ClusterSamples) were evaluated with VDJtools, and phylogenetic trees were built with CLCbio workbench. Using coefficient-of-variation modelling across technical triplicates, the study counted a clone as expanded if it had at least 8 unique UMIs. TCRdb reworked the public reads: Q25 trimming with fastp, MiXCR clone assembly, productive beta chains retained. Each entry is one CDR3 protein sequence, shown with its most common DNA and genes. TCRdb, rather than the study authors, made the V and J calls. In this sample the table shows approximately 15,000 distinct CDR3 sequences, roughly 13% of which occur a single time. The top ten constitute 41% of the sample.

In the germline V gene, CDR1 corresponds to SGHDT and CDR2 to YYEEEE. The CDR3 sequence holds 16 residues, the cysteine and phenylalanine included. Only the CDR3 part of the read is kept: 48 bases, read in frame from the first base. Trimming accounts for 1 base at V and 3 bases at J, while the number of junction bases matched to no gene is 6. The TCR sequence derives from a female donor with HTLV-1-associated myelopathy (HAM/TSP). Sequencing was done on a sample of CD8+ T cells from blood. The chain joins TRBV5-6 to TRBJ2-7; a stretch of 11 junction bases matches TRBD2. The CDR3 protein is CASSLITSGGLYEQYF. The nucleotide sequence is given as TGTGCCAGCAGCTTGATAACTAGCGGGGGACTCTACGAGCAGTACTTC.